Listed here are 17 T cell receptor beta chains from one sample, sequenced in a study of T cell changes during pregnancy in multiple sclerosis. Profiled with immunoSEQ multiplex PCR; TCRdb holds only in-frame clones, not every one. The top ten hold less than 2.5% of the sample, which has 70,000 to 75,000 clones, roughly 92% seen once. The sample was peripheral blood, taken before pregnancy. The receptors here all came from a female donor with multiple sclerosis, enrolled in a pregnancy study.

This rearrangement joins TRBV7-9 to TRBJ1-4, with TRBD1 identical over 7 bases. CDR1 and CDR2 from the germline V gene are SEHNR and FQNEAQ (reference sequence). The CDR3 totals 14 residues. J was trimmed by 5 bases and V by 5 bases; bases with no gene match: 5. CDR3 in DNA: TGTGCCAGCAGCCACCGGGACAGCAATGAAAAACTGTTTTTT. Translated, it gives CASSHRDSNEKLFF. The full variable domain, with the rest looked up from reference TRBV7-9 and TRBJ1-4, is DTGVSQNPRHKITKRGQNVTFRCDPISEHNRLYWYRQTLGQGPEFLTYFQNEAQLEKSRLLSDRFSAERPKGSFSTLEIQRTEQGDSAMYLCASSHRDSNEKLFFGSGTQLSVL.

The V gene is TRBV30, the J gene TRBJ1-3; no clear D. Looked up from germline, CDR1 is GTSNPN and CDR2 is SVGIG (reference sequence). V gave up 1 base and J gave up 0 bases, with 7 bases separating them. This CDR3 comprises 14 residues. CDR3 DNA: TGTGCCTGGAGTGCGCGGGCCTCTGGAAACACCATATATTTT. As protein: CAWSARASGNTIYF.

CDR3 region: CASSRQTNQPQHF. CDR3 sequence (DNA): TGTGCCAGCAGTCGACAGACTAATCAGCCCCAGCATTTT. This sequence joins TRBV27 and TRBJ1-5, with a possible D match to TRBD1 (5 bases). The CDR3 totals 13 residues. In germline, CDR1 is MNHEY, CDR2 SMNVEV (reference sequence). Trimming pared 5 bases from V and 4 bases from J, leaving 9 bases between.

The chain recombines TRBV11-3 with TRBJ1-4; 7 bases align to TRBD1. The V and J ends lost 6 bases and 10 bases, in that order; junction bases with no gene match: 5. The germline gives CDR1 SGHNT, CDR2 YENEEA. The CDR3 is made up of 12 amino acids. The DNA for the CDR3 is TGTGCCAGCAGGTTTCCAGGGGGAAAACTGTTTTTT. It encodes CASRFPGGKLFF.

The chain links TRBV5-4 to TRBJ2-3; 7 bases map to TRBD2. The CDR3 loop spans 14 amino acids. With 3 bases clipped from V and 6 bases from J, the junction kept 7 bases outside the gene matches. Germline V gene data show CDR1 as SGHNT and CDR2 as YYREEE (reference sequence). The CDR3 reads CASSWGSGKDTQYF. Written as DNA, the CDR3 is TGTGCCAGCAGCTGGGGGAGCGGGAAGGATACGCAGTATTTT.

In this sample, this clone turned up once. This chain joins TRBV5-1 and TRBJ1-2, with D perhaps matching TRBD1 (5 bases). Germline assignment: CDR1 SGHRS and CDR2 YFSETQ. The CDR3 sequence is 14 residues long. Deletions cut 4 bases from V and 6 bases from J, with 16 bases between. This CDR3 is CASSPRVRTDGYTF. In nucleotides, the CDR3 is TGCGCCAGCAGCCCCAGGGTCCGAACTGATGGCTACACCTTC.

The chain links TRBV7-2 to TRBJ2-5; 7 nucleotides match TRBD1. Trimming cost V 1 base and J 5 bases; bases outside gene matches: 7. The germline CDR1 and CDR2 sequences are SGHTA and FQGNSA. This CDR3 is 15 amino acids long. The CDR3: CASSLGGQTIETQYF. CDR3 in DNA: TGTGCCAGCAGCTTAGGGGGACAGACTATCGAGACCCAGTACTTC.

This clone was seen just once. The chain employs TRBV19 and TRBJ2-7; a possible D gene is TRBD1 (6 bases). Trimming left V 8 bases short and J 7 bases short, with 18 bases between. The germline V gene encodes CDR1 LNHDA and CDR2 SQIVND (reference sequence). The CDR3 extends over 13 amino acids. DNA for the CDR3: TGTGCCAGTTCGGACAGCCCCCTTACGGAGCAGTACTTC. This encodes CASSDSPLTEQYF.

J is TRBJ2-3 and V is TRBV10-3; TRBD1 is a possible D gene (6 bases). The CDR3 is 12 amino acids. CDR1 is ENHRY, CDR2 SYGVKD, per germline. Trimming removed 5 bases from V and 4 bases from J, with 7 bases in between. CDR3 sequence reads: CAISKGADTQYF. The CDR3, as DNA: TGTGCCATCAGTAAGGGGGCAGATACGCAGTATTTT.

The J gene is TRBJ1-5, the V gene TRBV19; the D gene is possibly TRBD1 (5 bases). V was pared by 8 bases and J by 5 bases, with 16 bases between. Germline values: CDR1 LNHDA, CDR2 SQIVND (reference sequence). The CDR3 spans 14 residues. For the CDR3, the DNA is TGTGCCAGTTCGGGGGTTGGGGTTTATCAGCCCCAGCATTTT. Residues: CASSGVGVYQPQHF.

The genes are TRBV6-1 and TRBJ1-4; D gene ambiguous. V was shortened by 11 bases and J by 7 bases, with 17 bases between the two germline ends. Germline loops: CDR1 MNHNS, CDR2 SASEGT. This CDR3 contains 13 residues. CDR3 sequence: CAGAAGFGEKLFF. In DNA form, the CDR3 reads TGTGCCGGAGCGGCGGGGTTTGGTGAAAAACTGTTTTTT.

The rearrangement joins TRBV7-3 to TRBJ2-1; 9 bases are shared with TRBD2. This CDR3 spans 15 amino acids. Germline CDR1 is SGHTA and CDR2 is FQGTGA. J gave up 8 bases and V 2 bases, and 7 bases lay outside the gene matches. The CDR3 sequence: CASSLGREGRDEQFF. CDR3 in DNA: TGTGCCAGCAGCTTAGGGCGGGAGGGCCGGGATGAGCAGTTCTTC.

The V call is TRBV6-5, the J call TRBJ1-3; D is unresolved. Germline V gene data show CDR1 as MNHEY and CDR2 as SVGAGI. Between the trimmed V and J ends, which lost 0 bases and 0 bases, there was a span of 6 bases. CDR3 length: 15 amino acids. CDR3 protein: CASSYSIVSGNTIYF. The CDR3 DNA follows: TGTGCCAGCAGTTACTCGATAGTCTCTGGAAACACCATATATTTT.

The DNA of the CDR3 is TGTGCCAGCAGACTACTACCGATTTACACCGGGGAGCTGTTTTTT. It specifies CASRLLPIYTGELFF. This chain connects TRBV6-1 to TRBJ2-2; D unclear. The V end was cut by 6 bases, the J end by 3 bases, with 14 bases between. Germline-derived CDR1 and CDR2 are MNHNS and SASEGT. This CDR3 has 15 residues.

This clone was seen once. The chain has TRBV4-1 and TRBJ2-5; 13 bases are shared with TRBD2. Losses at the gene ends were 0 bases for V and 2 bases for J; bases not matched to a gene: 3. Germline-derived CDR1 and CDR2 are MGHRA and YSYEKL. The CDR3 contains 17 residues. The CDR3 DNA reads TGCGCCAGCAGCCAAGATTGGGGACTAGCGGGACAAGAGACCCAGTACTTC. Protein sequence: CASSQDWGLAGQETQYF.

The chain joins TRBV28 to TRBJ2-7; 8 bases fit TRBD1. With V trimmed by 3 bases and J by 2 bases, 3 bases remained unmatched. The germline gives CDR1 MDHEN, CDR2 SYDVKM. This CDR3 comprises 14 residues. CDR3 region: CASSLVRGPYEQYF. The CDR3 bases are TGTGCCAGCAGTTTGGTCAGGGGGCCCTACGAGCAGTACTTC.

The CDR3 DNA is TGTGCCAGCAGCTGGGGGCAGGCGGGAGGATACAATGAGCAGTTCTTC. This encodes CASSWGQAGGYNEQFF. The chain joins TRBV5-4 to TRBJ2-1; 8 bases align to TRBD2. The junction had 9 bases not matched to a gene; V was cut back by 3 bases and J by 4 bases. This CDR3 is built from 16 residues. The germline V gene has CDR1 SGHNT and CDR2 YYREEE (reference sequence).